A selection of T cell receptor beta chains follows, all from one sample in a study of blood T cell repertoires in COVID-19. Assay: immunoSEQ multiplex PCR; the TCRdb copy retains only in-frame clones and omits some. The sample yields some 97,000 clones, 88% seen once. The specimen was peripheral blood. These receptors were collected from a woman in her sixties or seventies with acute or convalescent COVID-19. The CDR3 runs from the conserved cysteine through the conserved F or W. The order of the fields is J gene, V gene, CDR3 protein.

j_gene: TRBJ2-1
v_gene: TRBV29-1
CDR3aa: CSVDLSYNEQFF

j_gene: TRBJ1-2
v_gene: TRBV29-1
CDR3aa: CSVSEGYTF

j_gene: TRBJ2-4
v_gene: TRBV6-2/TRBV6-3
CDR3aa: CASSTGLAGLNIQYF

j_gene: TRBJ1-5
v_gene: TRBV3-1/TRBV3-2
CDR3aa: CASSSDGYQPQHF

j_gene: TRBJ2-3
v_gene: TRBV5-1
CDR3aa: CASSLDVAGNTDTQYF

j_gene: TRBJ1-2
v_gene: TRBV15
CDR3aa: CATSRDPNQGASYGYTF

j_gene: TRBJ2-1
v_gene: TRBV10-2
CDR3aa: CASSVLSSANEQFF

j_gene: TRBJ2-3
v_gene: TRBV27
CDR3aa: CASSLSGGGARDTQYF

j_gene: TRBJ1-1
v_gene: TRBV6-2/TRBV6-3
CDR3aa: CASRYRGTVTEAFF

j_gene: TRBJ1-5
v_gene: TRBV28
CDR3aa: CASSFSGRNQPQHF

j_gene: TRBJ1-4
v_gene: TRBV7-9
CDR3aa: CASTGQGVFEKLFF

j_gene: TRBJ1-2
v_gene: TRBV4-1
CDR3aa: CASSQDQEVNYGYTF

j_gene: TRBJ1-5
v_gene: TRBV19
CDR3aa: CASSGTGRNQPQHF

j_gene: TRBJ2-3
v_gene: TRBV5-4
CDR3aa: CASSLGSLAGGVDTQYF

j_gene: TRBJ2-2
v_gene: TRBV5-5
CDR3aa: CASSGTSGRASTGELFF

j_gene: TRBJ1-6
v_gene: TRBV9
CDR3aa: CASSLRGGNSPLHF

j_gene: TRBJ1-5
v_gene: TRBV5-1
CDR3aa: CASSLGLEPSNQPQHF

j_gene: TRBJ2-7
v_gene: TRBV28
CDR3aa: CASSSQDSFGYF

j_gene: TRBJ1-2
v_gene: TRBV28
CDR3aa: CASDRSYSGGYGYTF

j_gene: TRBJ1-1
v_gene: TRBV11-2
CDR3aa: CASSRQGGANTEAFF

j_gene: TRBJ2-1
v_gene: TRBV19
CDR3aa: CASSILNEQFF

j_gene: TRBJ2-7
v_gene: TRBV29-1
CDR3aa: CSVQPGQGGDYEQYF

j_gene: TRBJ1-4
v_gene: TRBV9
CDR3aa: CASSVAGRGSEKLFF

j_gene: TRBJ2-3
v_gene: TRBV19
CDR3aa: CASSITPLAGSKGTQYF

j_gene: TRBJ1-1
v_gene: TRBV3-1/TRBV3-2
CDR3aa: CASSPGLSNTEAFF

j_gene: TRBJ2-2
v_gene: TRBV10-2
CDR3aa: CASSELRGLNTGELFF

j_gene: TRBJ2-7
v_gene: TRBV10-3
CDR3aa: CAISDLSGFIGEQYF

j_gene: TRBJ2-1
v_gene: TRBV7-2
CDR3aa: CASSLGYGGTSGAYNEQFF

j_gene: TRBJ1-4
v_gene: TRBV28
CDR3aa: CASSLRLGQGEKLFF

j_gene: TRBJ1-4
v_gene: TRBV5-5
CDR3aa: CASSLAGGGEKLFF

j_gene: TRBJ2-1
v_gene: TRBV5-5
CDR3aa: CASSLGQRSYNEQFF

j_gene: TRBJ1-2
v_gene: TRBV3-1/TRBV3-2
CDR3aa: CASSASTGFGYTF

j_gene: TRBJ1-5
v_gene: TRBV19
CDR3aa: CASSRQGAQPQHF

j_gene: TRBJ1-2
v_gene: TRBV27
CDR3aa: CASSLARDKDGYTF

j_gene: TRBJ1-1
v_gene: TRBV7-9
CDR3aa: CASSLQGMNTEAFF

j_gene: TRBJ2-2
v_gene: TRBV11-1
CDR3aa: CASSLSLNGELFF

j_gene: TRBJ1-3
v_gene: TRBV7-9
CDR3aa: CASSATGTEGNTIYF

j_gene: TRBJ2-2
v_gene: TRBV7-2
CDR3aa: CASSSSRGRGPNTGELFF

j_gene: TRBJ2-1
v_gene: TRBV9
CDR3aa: CASSFRTSGGSYNEQFF

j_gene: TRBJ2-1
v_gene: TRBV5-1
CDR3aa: CASSTGTSGYNEQFF

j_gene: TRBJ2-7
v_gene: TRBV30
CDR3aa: CAYRVSYEQYF

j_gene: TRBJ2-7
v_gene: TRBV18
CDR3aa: CASSPRSSSYEQYF

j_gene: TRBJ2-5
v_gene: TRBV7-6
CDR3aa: CASSLGLAGGGTETQYF

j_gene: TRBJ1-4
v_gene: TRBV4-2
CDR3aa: CASSQDTGTLSEKLFF